A single sample is the source of the 20 T cell receptor beta chains below, sequenced in a study of memory CD4+ T cells and cytomegalovirus serostatus. The sort gate was single viable CD3+CD4+CD8-CD45RO+ cells for memory CD4+ T cells. Repertoires were generated with immunoSEQ multiplex PCR, while TCRdb's copy carries only in-frame clones and drops some. The sample holds about 54,000 clones, around 81% seen once. The sequenced sample was memory CD4+ T cells from blood. The origin of the receptors is an adult in good health and CMV-seronegative.

V gene TRBV14 combines with J gene TRBJ2-7, with D unclear. V shed 3 bases and J shed 5 bases, with 20 bases lying between them. This CDR3 has 16 amino acids. Germline V gene data show CDR1 as SGHDN and CDR2 as FVKESK. The CDR3 DNA reads TGTGCCAGCAGCCATGAAAGGGCAACCCATCCCCACGAGCAGTACTTC. Translating gives CASSHERATHPHEQYF.

This chain uses TRBV9 with TRBJ1-1; weak D call: TRBD1 (6 bases). The V gene's germline CDR1 is SGDLS and CDR2 YYNGEE. The V and J ends lost 0 bases and 7 bases respectively, with 22 bases between them. The CDR3 is made up of 17 amino acids. The DNA of the CDR3 is TGTGCCAGCAGCGTAGGTGGGGGCACTCCGAGGGGAATTGAAGCTTTCTTT. It translates to CASSVGGGTPRGIEAFF.

This clone was recorded many times. V usage is TRBV6-5 and J usage is TRBJ2-7; 11 bases fit TRBD2. This CDR3 comprises 14 residues. Germline CDR1 reads MNHEY; CDR2 reads SVGAGI. Germline trimming cut 6 bases from V and 3 bases from J; bases unmatched to any gene: 4. The CDR3 bases are TGTGCCAGCAGATATACTAGCGGGAGCTACGAGCAGTACTTC. Its translation is CASRYTSGSYEQYF.

V usage is TRBV12-5 and J usage is TRBJ2-7; D is uncertain. Per germline, CDR1 LGHNT and CDR2 FRNRAP. With 1 base removed from V and 5 bases from J, the gap between germline ends came to 3 bases. This CDR3 contains 11 residues. The DNA for the CDR3 is TGTGCTAGTGGTTTGGGGCACGAGCAGTACTTC. Translation: CASGLGHEQYF.

The V gene is TRBV16, the J gene TRBJ1-1; possibly TRBD1 for D (5 bases). V shed 1 base and J shed 2 bases, with 11 bases lying between them. In germline, CDR1 is KGHSY, CDR2 FQNENV. The CDR3 covers 15 residues. In DNA, the CDR3 is TGTGCCAGCAGCCAATTTGGGGGATTAAACACTGAAGCTTTCTTT. As protein: CASSQFGGLNTEAFF.

The chain employs TRBV25-1 and TRBJ2-7, with a tentative D call TRBD2 (6 bases). CDR1 and CDR2 (germline): MGHDK, SYGVNS. There are 13 residues in the CDR3. The V gene lost 2 bases and the J gene lost 4 bases, with 9 bases spanning the gap. In nucleotides, the CDR3 is TGTGCCAGCAGTGAAACGGGGGTTTACGAGCAGTACTTC. It codes for CASSETGVYEQYF.

The chain joins TRBV5-1 to TRBJ2-6; tentatively, D is TRBD1 (5 bases). This CDR3 comprises 14 residues. Germline loops: CDR1 SGHRS, CDR2 YFSETQ. V was clipped by 7 bases and J by 0 bases, with 8 bases between them. This chain's CDR3 is CASQGVSGANVLTF. DNA of the CDR3: TGCGCCAGCCAGGGCGTCTCTGGGGCCAACGTCCTGACTTTC.

For this clone: The same CDR3 also results from other DNA sequences found in this sample. As DNA, the CDR3 is TGTGCCAGCAGTGAAGTGGGGTATGGCTACACCTTC. Amino acids: CASSEVGYGYTF. The chain links TRBV6-1 to TRBJ1-2; D uncertain. Germline CDR1 and CDR2: MNHNS and SASEGT. V dropped 1 base and J dropped 5 bases, with 5 bases sitting between them. The CDR3 is made up of 12 amino acids.

The chain has TRBV6-5 and TRBJ1-5; tentative D call: TRBD1 (6 bases). This CDR3 has 13 amino acids. Looked up from germline, CDR1 is MNHEY and CDR2 is SVGAGI. V was clipped by 8 bases and J by 8 bases, with 16 bases between them. This CDR3 is CASGQSWREPQHF. For the CDR3, the DNA is TGTGCCAGCGGACAGTCGTGGAGGGAGCCCCAGCATTTT.

The chain uses TRBV7-9 and TRBJ1-2; 9 bases align to TRBD1. CDR3 size: 13 residues. Trimming cost V 5 bases and J 5 bases; bases outside gene matches: 3. In germline, CDR1 is SEHNR, CDR2 FQNEAQ (reference sequence). The chain's CDR3 is CASSPGTGYGYTF. CDR3 bases: TGTGCCAGCAGCCCCGGGACAGGGTATGGCTACACCTTC.

The rearrangement uses TRBV28 and TRBJ1-1; D call uncertain. Trimming took 6 bases from V and 3 from J, leaving 11 bases between them. Germline V gene lookup returns CDR1 MDHEN and CDR2 SYDVKM. The CDR3 runs to 13 residues. CDR3: CASSNPIDTEAFF. For the CDR3, the DNA is TGTGCCAGCAGCAACCCAATCGACACTGAAGCTTTCTTT.

The chain employs TRBV6-1 and TRBJ1-6; TRBD1 matches 11 bases. J gave up 0 bases and V 0 bases, and 10 bases lay outside the gene matches. The germline V gene has CDR1 MNHNS and CDR2 SASEGT. The CDR3 covers 21 residues. CDR3 loop: CASSEALRGQGVFSYNSPLHF. DNA of the CDR3: TGTGCCAGCAGTGAAGCGCTTCGGGGACAGGGGGTCTTCTCCTATAATTCACCCCTCCACTTT.

The chain links TRBV6-6 to TRBJ2-2; D ambiguous. Trimming removed 6 bases at V and 3 bases at J, with 5 bases between. The CDR3 is 12 amino acids. In germline, CDR1 is MNHNY, CDR2 SVGAGI (reference sequence). The CDR3 spells CASRIDTGELFF. CDR3 DNA sequence: TGTGCCAGCAGGATTGACACCGGGGAGCTGTTTTTT.

The chain couples TRBV7-8 to TRBJ2-7, with unresolved D. V lost 2 bases and J 3 bases, leaving 23 bases between the germline ends. This CDR3 has 18 residues. Germline lookup yields CDR1 SGHVS and CDR2 FQNEAQ. CDR3 protein: CASSLLPPVGYQSYEQYF. The DNA for the CDR3 is TGTGCCAGCAGCTTATTACCTCCGGTTGGATATCAAAGCTACGAGCAGTACTTC.

CDR3 protein: CASSQGLADTQYF. CDR3 DNA sequence: TGTGCCAGCAGCCAGGGACTAGCGGACACGCAGTATTTT. The rearrangement links TRBV7-2 to TRBJ2-3; 11 positions match TRBD2. The CDR3 runs to 13 residues. V was clipped by 5 bases and J by 9 bases; unmatched bases: 4. The V gene's germline CDR1 is SGHTA and CDR2 FQGNSA.

CDR3 residues: CASSSLPGYSNQPQHF. The CDR3 coding sequence is TGCGCCAGCAGCTCCCTCCCGGGCTATAGCAATCAGCCCCAGCATTTT. The rearrangement uses TRBV5-1 and TRBJ1-5; D is unresolved. The CDR3 has 16 amino acids. Trimming stripped 3 bases from V and 0 bases from J, with 13 bases between. Germline assignment: CDR1 SGHRS and CDR2 YFSETQ.

This chain connects TRBV6-5 to TRBJ2-3; possibly TRBD1 for D (6 bases). Trimming shortened V by 2 bases and J by 7 bases, and 19 bases separated the two germline ends. The CDR3 extends over 16 amino acids. Germline assignment: CDR1 MNHEY and CDR2 SVGAGI. For the CDR3, the DNA is TGTGCCAGCAGTTACCGCCAGGGGCAGGGCGTAAATACGCAGTATTTT. It yields the protein CASSYRQGQGVNTQYF.

This chain uses TRBV6-5 with TRBJ2-3, with D possibly matching TRBD1 (5 bases). The CDR3 loop spans 15 amino acids. From germline, CDR1 is MNHEY and CDR2 SVGAGI. The V end was cut by 6 bases, the J end by 2 bases, with 15 bases between. CDR3 residues: CASSRERQSTDTQYF. For the CDR3, the DNA is TGTGCCAGCAGCAGGGAACGTCAGTCCACAGATACGCAGTATTTT.

V usage is TRBV18 and J usage is TRBJ1-1, with no clear D. Per germline, CDR1 KGHSH and CDR2 LQKENI. The CDR3 spans 13 residues. Trimming removed 5 bases from V and 1 base from J, with 8 bases in between. DNA of the CDR3: TGTGCCAGCTCAGGTAAGGAGAACACTGAAGCTTTCTTT. Protein product: CASSGKENTEAFF.

The J gene is TRBJ1-1, the V gene TRBV19; tentative D call: TRBD1 (5 bases). Germline CDR1 LNHDA, CDR2 SQIVND (reference sequence). This CDR3 has 15 amino acids. V was clipped by 7 bases and J by 6 bases, with 21 bases between them. This CDR3 reads CASTTSPGGRAEAFF. CDR3 bases: TGTGCCAGTACTACATCGCCGGGGGGGAGAGCTGAAGCTTTCTTT. Based on the CDR3 plus reference TRBV19 and TRBJ1-1, the full variable domain is DGGITQSPKYLFRKEGQNVTLSCEQNLNHDAMYWYRQDPGQGLRLIYYSQIVNDFQKGDIAEGYSVSREKKESFPLTVTSAQKNPTAFYLCASTTSPGGRAEAFFGQGTRLTVV.